The sequence of this T cell receptor beta chain was determined in a study of shared clonotypes between healthy human individuals. General study findings and limits: Sequencing depth was predicted to influence how clonotypes are shared among donors. Non-shared clonotypes had lower generation probabilities than those shared by all four donors. Naive subsets tended to show greater estimated richness than memory subsets.

Details on this clone: Its specificity is not known.

Per the study methods: ImmunoSEQ only sent back junction sequences with no quality scores, so filtering was done differently. The table came from immunoSEQ multiplex PCR; TCRdb's copy has only in-frame clones and leaves some out. The V and J calls and clone size were taken over from that table, and D and trimming were inferred from the DNA. The sample lists over 2 million clones, around 92% seen once, with 0.3% to 0.4% in the top ten. This CDR3 has 11 amino acids. The V gene's germline CDR1 is SNHLY and CDR2 FYNNEI. V was pared by 7 bases and J by 4 bases, with 7 bases between. J is TRBJ1-1 and V is TRBV2; D remains ambiguous. Sample: naive CD4+ T cells from PBMCs. Subset indicated: CD45RA+ positively selected. The sequence was collected from a man aged 18 to 35 in good health. Some clones in this sample may be carry-over from other donors' samples. The CDR3 DNA sequence: TGTGCCAGCACTAGCCGCACTGAAGCTTTCTTT. Protein sequence: CASTSRTEAFF.